This T cell receptor beta chain was identified during a study of T-cell memory formation after mild COVID-19. Study-wide results and caveats: Second-wave clones peaking on day 37 lacked confirmed SARS-CoV-2 specificity. CD4+ contracting clones were mainly CM and EM; CD8+ ones, EMRA. Contracting clones, day 15 to 85, had balanced CD4/CD8, and later expanders favored CD4+.

Turning to this clonotype: Its antigen is unknown.

This CDR3 contains 14 residues. After removal of 7 bases from V and 7 bases from J, the junction contained 8 bases not matched to a gene. One entry per CDR3 protein, called by TCRdb with MiXCR from the 5' RACE reads. Of 120,000 to 150,000 distinct CDR3 sequences listed, around 5.8% are singletons. The TCR sequence derives from an adult woman who had mild COVID-19 (a few samples of this study predate the infection). Cell type and time point are not known. Specimen: PBMCs or a T cell subset sorted from them (not recorded which). This chain joins TRBV12-3 or TRBV12-4 and TRBJ2-1; TRBD2 matches at 9 bases. The CDR3 DNA sequence: TGTGCCAGCAACCTAGCGGGGTACGTAAATGAGCAGTTCTTC. Translation gives CASNLAGYVNEQFF.